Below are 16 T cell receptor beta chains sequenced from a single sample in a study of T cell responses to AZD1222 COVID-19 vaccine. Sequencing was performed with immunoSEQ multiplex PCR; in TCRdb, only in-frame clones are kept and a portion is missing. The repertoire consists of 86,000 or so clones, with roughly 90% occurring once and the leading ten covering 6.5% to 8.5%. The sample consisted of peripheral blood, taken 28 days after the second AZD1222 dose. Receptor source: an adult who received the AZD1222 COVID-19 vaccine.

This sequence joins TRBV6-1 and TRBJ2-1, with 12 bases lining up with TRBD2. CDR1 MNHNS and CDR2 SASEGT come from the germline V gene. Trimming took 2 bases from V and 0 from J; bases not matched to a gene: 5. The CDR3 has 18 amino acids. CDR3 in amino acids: CASSESSGRAGSYNEQFF. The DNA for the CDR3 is TGTGCCAGCAGTGAATCTAGCGGGAGGGCAGGCTCCTACAATGAGCAGTTCTTC.

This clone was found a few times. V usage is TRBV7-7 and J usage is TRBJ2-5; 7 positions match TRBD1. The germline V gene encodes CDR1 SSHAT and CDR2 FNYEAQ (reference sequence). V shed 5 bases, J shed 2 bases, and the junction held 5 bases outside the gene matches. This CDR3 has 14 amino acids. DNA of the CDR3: TGTGCCAGCAGCCCCAGACAGGGTCAAGAGACCCAGTACTTC. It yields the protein CASSPRQGQETQYF.

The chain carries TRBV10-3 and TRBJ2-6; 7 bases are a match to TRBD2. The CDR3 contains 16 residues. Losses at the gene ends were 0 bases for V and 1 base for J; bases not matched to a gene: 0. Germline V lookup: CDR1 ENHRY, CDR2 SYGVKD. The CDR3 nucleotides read TGTGCCATCAGTGAGTCGGGGGGGTCTGGGGCCAACGTCCTGACTTTC. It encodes CAISESGGSGANVLTF.

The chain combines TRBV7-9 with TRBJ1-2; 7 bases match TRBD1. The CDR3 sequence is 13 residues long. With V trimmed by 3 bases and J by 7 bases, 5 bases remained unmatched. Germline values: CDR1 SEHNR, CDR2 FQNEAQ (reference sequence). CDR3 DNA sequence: TGTGCCAGCAGCTTTGAGGGGGCGGTTGGCTACACCTTC. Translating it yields CASSFEGAVGYTF.

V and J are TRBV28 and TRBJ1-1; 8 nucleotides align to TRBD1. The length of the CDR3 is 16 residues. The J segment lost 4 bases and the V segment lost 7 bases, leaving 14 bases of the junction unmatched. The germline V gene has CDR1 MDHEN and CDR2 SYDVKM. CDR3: CASTEAAGGAGTEAFF. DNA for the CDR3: TGTGCCAGCACCGAAGCGGCAGGGGGCGCCGGCACTGAAGCTTTCTTT.

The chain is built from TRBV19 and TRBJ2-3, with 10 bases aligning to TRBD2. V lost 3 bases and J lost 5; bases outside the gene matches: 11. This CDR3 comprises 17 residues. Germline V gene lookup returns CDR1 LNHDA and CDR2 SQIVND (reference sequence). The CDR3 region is CASSINVLAGVGDTQYF. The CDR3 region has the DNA TGTGCCAGTAGTATTAACGTTCTAGCGGGAGTAGGAGATACGCAGTATTTT.

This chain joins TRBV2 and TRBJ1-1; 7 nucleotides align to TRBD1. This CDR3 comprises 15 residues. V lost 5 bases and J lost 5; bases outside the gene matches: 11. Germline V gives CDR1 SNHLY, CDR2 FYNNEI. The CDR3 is CASSLGQARRTEAFF. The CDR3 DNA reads TGTGCCAGCAGTCTAGGACAGGCTCGTAGGACTGAAGCTTTCTTT.

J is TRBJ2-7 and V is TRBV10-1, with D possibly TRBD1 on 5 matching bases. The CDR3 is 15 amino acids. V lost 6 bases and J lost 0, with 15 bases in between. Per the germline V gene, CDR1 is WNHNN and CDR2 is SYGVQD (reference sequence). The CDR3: CASRTARVGSYEQYF. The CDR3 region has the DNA TGCGCCAGCAGGACAGCTCGGGTAGGCTCCTACGAGCAGTACTTC.

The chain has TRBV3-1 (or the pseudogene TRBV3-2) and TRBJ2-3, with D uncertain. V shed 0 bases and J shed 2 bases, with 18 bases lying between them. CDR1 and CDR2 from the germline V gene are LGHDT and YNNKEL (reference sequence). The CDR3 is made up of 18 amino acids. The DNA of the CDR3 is TGTGCCAGCAGCCAAGATCGGCGCCTAGGGTCACACACAGATACGCAGTATTTT. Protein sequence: CASSQDRRLGSHTDTQYF.

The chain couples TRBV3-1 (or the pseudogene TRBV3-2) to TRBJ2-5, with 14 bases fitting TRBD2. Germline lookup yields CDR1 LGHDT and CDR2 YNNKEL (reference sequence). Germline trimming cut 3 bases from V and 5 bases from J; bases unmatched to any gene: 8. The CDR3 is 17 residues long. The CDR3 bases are TGTGCCAGCAGCCAGGATGGGACTAGCGGGAGTCTGGAGACCCAGTACTTC. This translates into CASSQDGTSGSLETQYF.

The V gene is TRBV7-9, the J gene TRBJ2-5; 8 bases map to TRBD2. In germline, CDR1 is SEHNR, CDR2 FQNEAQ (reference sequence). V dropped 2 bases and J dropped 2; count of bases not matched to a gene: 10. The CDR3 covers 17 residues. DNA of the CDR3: TGTGCCAGCAGCTTACCGGGCGGGGGGCTCCCGCAAGAGACCCAGTACTTC. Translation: CASSLPGGGLPQETQYF.

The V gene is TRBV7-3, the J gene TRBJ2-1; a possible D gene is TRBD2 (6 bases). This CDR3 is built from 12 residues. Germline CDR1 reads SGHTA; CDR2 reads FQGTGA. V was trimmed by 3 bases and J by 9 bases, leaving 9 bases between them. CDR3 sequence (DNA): TGTGCCAGCAGCTTCTCGGGAGTTGAGCAGTTCTTC. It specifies CASSFSGVEQFF.

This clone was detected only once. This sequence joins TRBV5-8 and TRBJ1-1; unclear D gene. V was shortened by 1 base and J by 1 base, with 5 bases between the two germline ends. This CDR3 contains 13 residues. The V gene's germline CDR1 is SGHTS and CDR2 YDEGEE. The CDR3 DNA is TGTGCCAGCAGCTTGACGGGGAACACTGAAGCTTTCTTT. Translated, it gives CASSLTGNTEAFF.

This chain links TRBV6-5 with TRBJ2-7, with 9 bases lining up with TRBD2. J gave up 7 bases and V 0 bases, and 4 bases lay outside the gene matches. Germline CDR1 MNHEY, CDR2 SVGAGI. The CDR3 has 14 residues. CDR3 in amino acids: CASSYSGGREEQYF. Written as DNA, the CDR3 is TGTGCCAGCAGTTACTCGGGCGGGAGGGAGGAGCAGTACTTC.

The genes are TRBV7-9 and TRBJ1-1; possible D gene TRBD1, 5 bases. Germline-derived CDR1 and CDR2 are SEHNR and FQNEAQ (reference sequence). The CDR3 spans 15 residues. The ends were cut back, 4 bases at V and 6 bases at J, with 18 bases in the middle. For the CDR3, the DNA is TGTGCCAGCAGCTCCCTAGAAGGGGACGGGGCTGAAGCTTTCTTT. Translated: CASSSLEGDGAEAFF.

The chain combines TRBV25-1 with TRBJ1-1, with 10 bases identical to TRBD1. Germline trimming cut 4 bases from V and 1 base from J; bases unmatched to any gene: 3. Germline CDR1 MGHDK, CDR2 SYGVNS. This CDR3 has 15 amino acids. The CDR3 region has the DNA TGTGCCAGCAGTGGGGGACAGGGGTCGAACACTGAAGCTTTCTTT. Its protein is CASSGGQGSNTEAFF. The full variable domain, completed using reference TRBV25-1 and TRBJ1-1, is EADIYQTPRYLVIGTGKKITLECSQTMGHDKMYWYQQDPGMELHLIHYSYGVNSTEKGDLSSESTVSRIRTEHFPLTLESARPSHTSQYLCASSGGQGSNTEAFFGQGTRLTVV.